Below, 8 T cell receptor beta chains from the same sample are listed, as sequenced in a study of shared clonotypes between healthy human individuals. Repertoires were generated with immunoSEQ multiplex PCR, while TCRdb's copy carries only in-frame clones and drops some. This sample yields over 2 million clones, of which around 92% are seen a single time; approximately 0.4% belongs to the top ten. Sequenced input: naive CD4+ T cells from PBMCs. The subset here: CD45RA+ positively selected. These receptors all stem from a man aged 18 to 29 in good health. Some clones in this sample may be carry-over from other donors' samples.

This CDR3 reads CASSVDRASEAFF. In DNA form, the CDR3 reads TGTGCCAGCAGCGTCGACAGGGCCAGTGAAGCTTTCTTT. V usage is TRBV5-6 and J usage is TRBJ1-1; 7 bases are shared with TRBD1. In germline, CDR1 is SGHDT, CDR2 YYEEEE. The CDR3 runs 13 residues. J was trimmed by 7 bases and V by 4 bases; bases with no gene match: 7. The complete variable domain, with remaining parts taken from reference TRBV5-6 and TRBJ1-1, reads DAGVTQSPTHLIKTRGQQVTLRCSPKSGHDTVSWYQQALGQGPQFIFQYYEEEERQRGNFPDRFSGHQFPNYSSELNVNALLLGDSALYLCASSVDRASEAFFGQGTRLTVV.

This chain joins TRBV28 and TRBJ2-5; tentatively, D is TRBD2 (5 bases). The CDR3 contains 14 residues. The germline V gene has CDR1 MDHEN and CDR2 SYDVKM. V was clipped by 5 bases and J by 0 bases, with 10 bases between them. CDR3 residues: CASSPDYNQETQYF. In DNA, the CDR3 is TGTGCCAGCAGTCCAGACTACAACCAAGAGACCCAGTACTTC.

The chain combines TRBV28 with TRBJ1-5, with D tentatively TRBD1 (6 bases). The germline V gene encodes CDR1 MDHEN and CDR2 SYDVKM. Between the trimmed V and J ends, which lost 6 bases and 6 bases, there was a span of 18 bases. The CDR3 spans 15 residues. The CDR3 protein is CASRLTGFYLQPQHF. The CDR3 coding sequence is TGTGCCAGCAGGCTTACAGGGTTTTACCTTCAGCCCCAGCATTTT.

For this clone: Other nucleotide sequences from this sample produce the same CDR3. The chain employs TRBV7-3 and TRBJ1-1; the D is unclear. Per germline, CDR1 SGHTA and CDR2 FQGTGA. CDR3 size: 13 residues. Trimming shortened V by 0 bases and J by 1 base, and 3 bases separated the two germline ends. As DNA, the CDR3 is TGTGCCAGCAGCTTAACCGGGAACACTGAAGCTTTCTTT. This sequence encodes CASSLTGNTEAFF.

This rearrangement joins TRBV7-8 to TRBJ2-1; D remains ambiguous. V lost 5 bases and J lost 12, with 14 bases in between. The CDR3 sequence is 12 residues long. The germline V gene encodes CDR1 SGHVS and CDR2 FQNEAQ. The DNA for the CDR3 is TGTGCCAGCAGCCCCCAGTCTACTCTGCAGTTCTTC. It specifies CASSPQSTLQFF.

V usage is TRBV28 and J usage is TRBJ2-5, with 8 positions matching TRBD1. The CDR3 contains 15 residues. CDR1 is MDHEN, CDR2 SYDVKM, per germline. Germline trimming cut 6 bases from V and 5 bases from J; bases unmatched to any gene: 11. CDR3 bases: TGTGCCAGCAGCAATCAGGGGGCGACGGAGGAGACCCAGTACTTC. It yields the protein CASSNQGATEETQYF. Supplemented by reference TRBV28 and TRBJ2-5, the full variable domain reads DVKVTQSSRYLVKRTGEKVFLECVQDMDHENMFWYRQDPGLGLRLIYFSYDVKMKEKGDIPEGYSVSREKKERFSLILESASTNQTSMYLCASSNQGATEETQYFGPGTRLLVL.

The chain has TRBV5-1 and TRBJ2-1; TRBD2 aligns across 7 bases. V lost 1 base and J lost 9; bases outside the gene matches: 4. This CDR3 region has 13 residues. Germline CDR1 is SGHRS and CDR2 is YFSETQ. CDR3 sequence reads: CASSLIGEGEQFF. Written as DNA, the CDR3 is TGCGCCAGCAGCTTGATCGGGGAGGGTGAGCAGTTCTTC.

V gene TRBV21-1 combines with J gene TRBJ2-7; TRBD2 reflects the table's D call only, with no check against the DNA. TRBV21-1 is noted as a pseudogene. This CDR3 contains 15 residues. CDR3: CASSSRERITYEQYF. CDR3 sequence (DNA): TGTGCCAGCAGCTCCCGGGAAAGAATAACCTACGAGCAGTACTTC.